This TCR beta chain was sequenced in a study of shared clonotypes between healthy human individuals. General observations from the study: Clonotypes which were not shared had lower generation probabilities than clonotypes that all four donors shared.

For this clone: Its cognate antigen is unknown.

The authors divided CD4+ cells into CD45RA+ naive and CD45RA-negative memory subsets. TCRdb's table, derived via immunoSEQ multiplex PCR, lists solely in-frame clones and lacks some. The profile shows 730,000 or so clones, 60% to 80% of them singletons. Trimming shortened V by 5 bases and J by 2 bases, and 16 bases separated the two germline ends. The CDR3 runs to 16 residues. Germline CDR1 reads MDHEN; CDR2 reads SYDVKM. The receptor was derived from a woman aged 25-40 years in good health. Material: memory CD4+ T cells sorted from blood. Subset of the sample: CD45RA-negative fraction. This chain links TRBV28 with TRBJ1-5, with no clear D. The CDR3 coding sequence is TGTGCCAGCAGTCCCGTCCTTCGAGTCGGCAATCAGCCCCAGCATTTT. Its protein is CASSPVLRVGNQPQHF. Full variable domain (missing parts from reference TRBV28 and TRBJ1-5): DVKVTQSSRYLVKRTGEKVFLECVQDMDHENMFWYRQDPGLGLRLIYFSYDVKMKEKGDIPEGYSVSREKKERFSLILESASTNQTSMYLCASSPVLRVGNQPQHFGDGTRLSIL.